This is a list of T cell receptor beta chains from one sample in a study of blood T cell repertoires in COVID-19. The assay was immunoSEQ multiplex PCR, and TCRdb's table has in-frame clones only and misses some. The data hold hundreds of thousands of clones, with under 90% observed a single time. Sequenced sample: peripheral blood. All receptors come from a man aged 30-40 years with active or convalescent COVID-19. CDR3s include the opening cysteine and the closing phenylalanine or tryptophan. The D gene is left open where the match is weak. Some rows have no size entry. The others give once, few or many, or a class for an expanded clone.

d_gene	v_gene	abundance	j_gene	CDR3aa	CDR3nt
NA	TRBV28	NA	TRBJ2-5	CASRLTVQETQYF	TGTGCCAGCAGACTCACAGTTCAAGAGACCCAGTACTTC
TRBD1	TRBV6-2/TRBV6-3	NA	TRBJ2-2	CASSPGTGDTGELFF	TGTGCCAGCAGCCCTGGGACAGGGGACACCGGGGAGCTGTTTTTT
NA	TRBV3-1/TRBV3-2	NA	TRBJ1-1	CASTQAGHMNTEAFF	TGTGCCAGCACCCAAGCGGGACATATGAACACTGAAGCTTTCTTT
NA	TRBV13	NA	TRBJ2-5	CASSLGRGRMATQYF	TGTGCCAGCAGCTTAGGGCGGGGGCGAATGGCGACCCAGTACTTC
NA	TRBV2	once	TRBJ1-1	CASTFGGGTEAFF	TGTGCCAGCACCTTTGGCGGGGGGACTGAAGCTTTCTTT
NA	TRBV7-2	once	TRBJ2-5	CASSLSPPQEETQYF	TGTGCCAGCAGCTTATCCCCTCCACAGGAAGAGACCCAGTACTTC
NA	TRBV6-5	NA	TRBJ1-5	CASSSPGSNQPQHF	TGTGCCAGCAGTTCGCCAGGCTCCAATCAGCCCCAGCATTTT
NA	TRBV7-2	NA	TRBJ2-1	CASSPDGGSYNEQFF	TGTGCCAGCAGCCCCGACGGAGGCTCCTACAATGAGCAGTTCTTC
NA	TRBV28	NA	TRBJ2-7	CASSFAQQGPYEQYF	TGTGCCAGCAGTTTCGCCCAACAGGGCCCCTACGAGCAGTACTTC
TRBD2	TRBV10-2	NA	TRBJ2-5	CASSEPAGGLETQYF	TGCGCCAGCAGTGAACCAGCGGGGGGGCTGGAGACCCAGTACTTC
NA	TRBV28	NA	TRBJ2-2	CASSLGGGGTGELFF	TGTGCCAGCAGTTTAGGAGGGGGCGGCACCGGGGAGCTGTTTTTT
NA	TRBV4-3	few	TRBJ1-4	CAAGRTNEKLFF	TGCGCCGCGGGACGTACGAATGAAAAACTGTTTTTT
NA	TRBV18	NA	TRBJ2-7	CASSPSGSREQYF	TGTGCCAGCTCACCGTCAGGCAGTCGCGAGCAGTACTTC
TRBD1	TRBV7-2	NA	TRBJ1-2	CATTGQGAGGYTF	TGTGCCACTACGGGACAGGGGGCGGGTGGCTACACCTTC
NA	TRBV20-1	NA	TRBJ1-1	CSAREGQEAFF	TGCAGTGCTAGAGAAGGACAGGAAGCTTTCTTT
TRBD1	TRBV5-1	NA	TRBJ1-1	CASSPGGRGTEAFF	TGCGCCAGCTCGCCAGGGGGGCGAGGCACTGAAGCTTTCTTT
NA	TRBV18	once	TRBJ2-1	CASSPGGDVSYNEQFF	TGTGCCAGCTCACCAGGGGGCGACGTCTCCTACAATGAGCAGTTCTTC
NA	TRBV4-1	NA	TRBJ2-1	CASSQDGTTYNEQFF	TGCGCCAGCAGCCAAGACGGGACAACCTACAATGAGCAGTTCTTC
NA	TRBV5-7	NA	TRBJ2-1	CASSFPAQREQFF	TGTGCCAGCAGCTTTCCAGCTCAGAGGGAGCAGTTCTTC
NA	TRBV6-5	NA	TRBJ2-2	CASTYRGGRTGELFF	TGTGCCAGCACCTATAGGGGGGGGAGGACCGGGGAGCTGTTTTTT
NA	TRBV5-1	few	TRBJ2-1	CASSLYQGNEQFF	TGCGCCAGCAGCTTGTACCAGGGGAATGAGCAGTTCTTC
TRBD1	TRBV2	NA	TRBJ2-7	CAVPGTGVPYEQYF	TGTGCCGTCCCCGGGACAGGGGTTCCGTACGAGCAGTACTTC
NA	TRBV18	once	TRBJ1-1	CASSPDRMNTEAFF	TGTGCCAGCTCTCCGGACAGAATGAACACTGAAGCTTTCTTT
NA	TRBV30	NA	TRBJ1-2	CAWSAPGGNYGYTF	TGTGCCTGGAGTGCCCCTGGGGGGAACTATGGCTACACCTTC
TRBD1	TRBV28	NA	TRBJ1-6	CASSLDRGDDSPLHF	TGTGCCAGCAGTTTAGACAGGGGTGACGATTCACCCCTCCACTTT
NA	TRBV28	NA	TRBJ1-2	CASSVGGGHSYGYTF	TGTGCCAGCAGTGTGGGGGGGGGCCACTCCTATGGCTACACCTTC
TRBD1	TRBV3-1/TRBV3-2	NA	TRBJ2-5	CASSPQGFQETQYF	TGTGCCAGCAGCCCACAGGGGTTCCAAGAGACCCAGTACTTC
TRBD1	TRBV18	NA	TRBJ1-6	CASSPTGESPLHF	TGTGCCAGCTCACCCACAGGGGAATCACCCCTCCACTTT
TRBD2	TRBV28	NA	TRBJ2-1	CASALSLAGGDEQFF	TGTGCCAGCGCCTTGAGTCTAGCGGGAGGCGATGAGCAGTTCTTC
NA	TRBV6-6	NA	TRBJ2-7	CASSYHLDSSEQYF	TGTGCCAGCAGTTACCACCTGGACTCGTCCGAGCAGTACTTC
TRBD1	TRBV5-6	NA	TRBJ1-5	CASSFGTGRPDQPQHF	TGTGCCAGCAGCTTTGGGACAGGTAGACCCGATCAGCCCCAGCATTTT
NA	TRBV4-3	NA	TRBJ1-4	CASSQGTARATNEKLFF	TGCGCCAGCAGCCAAGGAACAGCCAGAGCAACTAATGAAAAACTGTTTTTT
TRBD2	TRBV28	NA	TRBJ2-5	CASSFGAGGPQETQYF	TGTGCCAGCAGTTTCGGGGCGGGGGGGCCCCAAGAGACCCAGTACTTC
TRBD1	TRBV5-6	NA	TRBJ1-3	CASTFGQAYSGNTIYF	TGTGCCAGCACCTTCGGACAGGCGTACTCTGGAAACACCATATATTTT
NA	TRBV11-2	NA	TRBJ2-3	CASSLTPSARTTDTQYF	TGTGCCAGCAGCTTGACCCCTAGCGCCCGGACCACAGATACGCAGTATTTT
NA	TRBV27	NA	TRBJ2-3	CASSLYSPSAPDTQYF	TGTGCCAGCAGTTTATATTCACCTAGCGCGCCAGATACGCAGTATTTT
TRBD1	TRBV30	NA	TRBJ2-5	CAWSPGTGIQETQYF	TGTGCCTGGAGTCCCGGGACAGGGATCCAAGAGACCCAGTACTTC
TRBD2	TRBV7-2	NA	TRBJ2-7	CASSLEGLAGVDEQYF	TGTGCCAGCAGCTTAGAGGGACTAGCGGGAGTGGACGAGCAGTACTTC
TRBD2	TRBV7-6	NA	TRBJ2-1	CASSPKRDEGPYNEQFF	TGTGCCAGCAGCCCAAAGCGGGATGAAGGGCCCTACAATGAGCAGTTCTTC
TRBD2	TRBV12-3/TRBV12-4	NA	TRBJ2-1	CASSPGTSDEQFF	TGTGCCAGCAGCCCCGGGACTAGCGATGAGCAGTTCTTC
NA	TRBV19	NA	TRBJ1-2	CASSPDGASAYGYTF	TGTGCCAGTAGCCCAGACGGAGCCTCGGCGTATGGCTACACCTTC